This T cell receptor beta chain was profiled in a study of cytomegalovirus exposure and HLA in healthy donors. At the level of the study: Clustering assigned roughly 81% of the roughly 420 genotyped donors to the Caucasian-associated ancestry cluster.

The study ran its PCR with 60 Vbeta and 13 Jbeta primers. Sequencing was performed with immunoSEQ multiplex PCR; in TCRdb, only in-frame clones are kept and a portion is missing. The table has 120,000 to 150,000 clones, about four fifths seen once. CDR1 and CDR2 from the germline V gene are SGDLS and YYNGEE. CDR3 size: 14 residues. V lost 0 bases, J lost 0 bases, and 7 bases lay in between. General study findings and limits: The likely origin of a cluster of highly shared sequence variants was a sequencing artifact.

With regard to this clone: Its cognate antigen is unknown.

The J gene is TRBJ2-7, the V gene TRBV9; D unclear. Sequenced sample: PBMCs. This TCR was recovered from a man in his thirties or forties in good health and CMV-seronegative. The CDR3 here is CASSVVPGSYEQYF. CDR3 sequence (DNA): TGTGCCAGCAGCGTAGTGCCCGGCTCCTACGAGCAGTACTTC. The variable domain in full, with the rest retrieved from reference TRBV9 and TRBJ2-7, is DSGVTQTPKHLITATGQRVTLRCSPRSGDLSVYWYQQSLDQGLQFLIQYYNGEERAKGNILERFSAQQFPDLHSELNLSSLELGDSALYFCASSVVPGSYEQYFGPGTRLTVT.